This T cell receptor (beta chain) was identified in a study of human T cells and chemical hapten exposure (dated by TCRdb to the early 2020s). Context from the whole study: For sensitization, 2% DPC in acetone was applied to a roughly 2 cm by roughly 2 cm area of upper inner arm skin. Throughout the roughly 23-week study period, patients were also given weekly therapeutic DPC doses on the scalp. The patient cohort, mostly female, included alopecia areata with under or over 50% scalp involvement, alopecia totalis and alopecia universalis. This study followed changes in the peripheral blood TCR repertoire in vivo during primary and secondary sensitization of alopecia patients to the hapten diphenylcyclopropenone (DPC). Libraries were pooled for sequencing, and per-sample TCR yields varied mainly because of small differences in library volumes within the pool. Patient blood was sampled pre-sensitization (week 0) and at 2, 6 and about 24 weeks after DPC sensitization. For TCR sequencing, blood came from twenty-nine alopecia patients at anywhere from one to four time points (pre-sensitization, 2, 6 and 24 weeks). Patch tests used Finn chambers with 0.01% DPC on the upper back, scored after 6 days by International Contact Dermatitis Research Group standards. Points the paper makes about the study in general: The number of TCRs above 1 in 1000 frequency did not change with DPC sensitization; there was no evidence of global repertoire structure alterations. Significantly more large CDR3 similarity clusters were formed by expanded TCRs than by pre-sensitization or healthy control sets, consistent with antigen-driven responses. A positive correlation was found between the number of PT1 expanded TCRs and patch test score, with significance reached at thresholds 8, 16 and 32 but not 4. Repeated subsampling changed both the strength of the expansion versus patch-test correlation and the threshold at which that correlation became significant. Because every patient had alopecia, a presumed autoimmune disease, the patients' immune response might differ from that of healthy individuals.

Via the germline V gene, CDR1 is SGHTA and CDR2 FQGNSA. From the cysteine up to the phenylalanine, the CDR3 has a length of 14 residues. The DNA shown is the 42-base CDR3, in frame from base 1. Unmatched junction bases come to 7, with V trimmed by 10 bases and J by 7 bases. The intended sense of this specimen's time point label: patch test 2, 6 weeks after DPC sensitization. The meaning of the sample's treatment or condition label: therapeutic diphenylcyclopropenone sensitization with weekly scalp DPC. At every patch-test visit, the blood draw took place before the patch test was put on. Eligible patients were aged 18 to 70, diagnosed with alopecia, deemed suitable for DPC therapy, and excluded if pregnant. Total RNA was extracted from unfractionated whole blood collected in Tempus Blood RNA tubes. This clonotype was picked up many times. The target of this receptor is not known. Base qualities are not provided; no much larger clone lies one nucleotide away.

The receptor library was made with RACE. Sequencing instrument: NextSeq 500. Library preparation attached unique molecular identifiers to individual cDNA molecules for quantitative, reproducible TCR counting. For every blood RNA sample, sequencing covered both the TCR alpha and TCR beta chains. The paper's data handling went like this. Samples had a median of 95,638 TCRs, with a range from 23,224 to 690,600. The Decombinator software suite was used to annotate V, J and CDR3 in the TCR reads. Every sample was subsampled to the same number of TCRs (28,000) for the PS versus PT1 abundance plots. Expanded TCRs were defined as absent before sensitization and observed at least eight times at the 2-week time point. The public reads were run again by TCRdb, first through fastp at Q25 and then through MiXCR, and only productive beta chains were kept. Each entry is one CDR3 protein sequence, shown with its most common DNA and genes. The V and J calls and clone size are TCRdb's, not the authors'. Recorded for this sample are around 100,000 distinct CDR3 sequences; over 10% of them occurred a single time. 2.5% to 4% of the sample belongs to the ten largest clones.

Sequenced material: whole blood, taken in connection with sensitization to the hapten diphenylcyclopropenone (DPC). Recombination joined TRBV7-2 with TRBJ2-2; 12 bases in the junction line up with TRBD2. The TCR sequence derives from a woman aged 40 to 50 with alopecia areata. Some clones in this sample may be carry-over from other donors' samples. The sequenced DNA is TGTGCCACCTCGACTAGCGGGGGACTCGGGGAGCTGTTTTTT. This sequence encodes CATSTSGGLGELFF.